The 9 T cell receptor beta chains below were found in one sample sequenced in a study of T cell responses to AZD1222 COVID-19 vaccine. Sequenced by immunoSEQ multiplex PCR; TCRdb stores in-frame clones only, minus some. This table holds 80,000 to 130,000 clones, around nine tenths found once. The sequencing here drew on peripheral blood, taken on day 0 of AZD1222 vaccination. These receptors originate from an adult in good health.

This clone showed up just once. The chain recombines TRBV7-2 with TRBJ1-5, with D possibly TRBD1 on 6 matching bases. V lost 5 bases to trimming and J lost 5 bases, with 10 bases between them. Germline-derived CDR1 and CDR2 are SGHTA and FQGNSA. The CDR3 is 13 residues long. In nucleotides, the CDR3 is TGTGCCAGCAGCGTGAACAGGGATCAGCCCCAGCATTTT. Protein sequence: CASSVNRDQPQHF.

The gene calls are TRBV7-9 and TRBJ2-1; D may be TRBD1 (5 bases). Germline V gene data show CDR1 as SEHNR and CDR2 as FQNEAQ (reference sequence). Deletions cut 6 bases from V and 0 bases from J, with 6 bases between. This CDR3 has 13 residues. The CDR3 spells CASSGASYNEQFF. CDR3 DNA: TGTGCCAGCAGTGGGGCCTCCTACAATGAGCAGTTCTTC.

In DNA form, the CDR3 reads TGTGCCAGCAGTGTTTTTGAAAACACCATATATTTT. Residues: CASSVFENTIYF. The chain joins TRBV2 to TRBJ1-3, with D unclear. The V gene's germline CDR1 is SNHLY and CDR2 FYNNEI. The V end lost 4 bases, the J end lost 6 bases, and 7 bases lay between the germline ends. This CDR3 comprises 12 residues.

This clone was recorded only once. The V call is TRBV7-2, the J call TRBJ2-2; tentatively, D is TRBD1 (6 bases). V was pared by 5 bases and J by 0 bases, with 13 bases between. The length of the CDR3 is 16 residues. CDR1 and CDR2 (germline): SGHTA, FQGNSA. CDR3 sequence (DNA): TGTGCCAGCAGCACAAGGACAGCTGCGAACACCGGGGAGCTGTTTTTT. Translating gives CASSTRTAANTGELFF.

The genes are TRBV5-1 and TRBJ2-7; no reliable D call. The V and J ends lost 4 bases and 2 bases respectively, with 7 bases between them. Germline CDR1 and CDR2: SGHRS and YFSETQ. The CDR3 extends over 12 amino acids. CDR3 sequence reads: CASSEPPYEQYF. In DNA, the CDR3 is TGCGCCAGCAGCGAACCCCCCTACGAGCAGTACTTC.

CDR3 protein: CASSHGGATNEKLFF. CDR3 in DNA: TGTGCCAGCAGCCACGGGGGGGCCACTAATGAAAAACTGTTTTTT. This rearrangement joins TRBV5-4 to TRBJ1-4, with TRBD1 as a possible D gene (6 bases). CDR1 SGHNT and CDR2 YYREEE come from the germline V gene (reference sequence). The CDR3 extends over 15 amino acids. V dropped 4 bases and J dropped 2 bases, with 12 bases sitting between them.

The chain joins TRBV6-5 to TRBJ1-5; unclear D gene. Trimming pared 8 bases from V and 0 bases from J, leaving 8 bases between. The germline CDR1 and CDR2 sequences are MNHEY and SVGAGI. There are 13 residues in the CDR3. The DNA for the CDR3 is TGTGCCAGCGGGCCATTTAGCAATCAGCCCCAGCATTTT. This gives the protein CASGPFSNQPQHF.

The CDR3 protein is CASSLDNRLWVEQFF. CDR3 DNA sequence: TGCGCCAGCAGCCTGGACAATAGACTTTGGGTTGAGCAGTTCTTC. The chain recombines TRBV5-1 with TRBJ2-1; a possible D gene is TRBD1 (5 bases). In germline, CDR1 is SGHRS, CDR2 YFSETQ. The CDR3 contains 15 residues. The V and J ends lost 4 bases and 9 bases respectively, with 20 bases between them.

The V call is TRBV19, the J call TRBJ1-5; 7 nucleotides agree with TRBD1. CDR3 length equals 14 residues. Looked up from germline, CDR1 is LNHDA and CDR2 is SQIVND (reference sequence). V shed 7 bases, J shed 0 bases, and the junction held 3 bases outside the gene matches. Here the CDR3 reads CASTGQHSNQPQHF. The CDR3 DNA reads TGTGCCAGTACGGGACAGCATAGCAATCAGCCCCAGCATTTT.